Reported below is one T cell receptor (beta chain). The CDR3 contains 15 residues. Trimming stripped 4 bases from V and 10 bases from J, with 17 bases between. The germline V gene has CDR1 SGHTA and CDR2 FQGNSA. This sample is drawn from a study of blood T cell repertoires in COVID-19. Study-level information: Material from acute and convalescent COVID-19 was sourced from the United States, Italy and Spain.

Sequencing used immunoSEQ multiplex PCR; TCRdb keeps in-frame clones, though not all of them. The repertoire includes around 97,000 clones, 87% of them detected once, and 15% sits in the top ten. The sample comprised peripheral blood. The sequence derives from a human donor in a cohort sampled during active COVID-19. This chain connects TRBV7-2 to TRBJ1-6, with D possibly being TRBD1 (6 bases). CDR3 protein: CASSSDRWRISPLHF. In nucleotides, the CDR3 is TGTGCCAGCAGCTCAGACAGGTGGCGGATCTCACCCCTCCACTTT.